This TCR beta chain is from a study of cytomegalovirus exposure and HLA in healthy donors. Study-wide results and caveats: A later analysis associated 16,951 TCR beta sequences with HLA alleles at a 0.05 false discovery rate.

Note on this clone: The antigen remains undetermined.

The study ran its PCR with 60 Vbeta and 13 Jbeta primers. Clones were read by immunoSEQ multiplex PCR, and TCRdb kept only the in-frame ones, dropping some. The sample lists roughly 150,000 clones; 65% to 70% were seen once. The source material was PBMCs. The clonotype comes from a young man in good health and CMV-seropositive.

The CDR3 loop reads CASSKEGTRFYYEQYF. In DNA, the CDR3 is TGTGCCAGCAGCAAAGAGGGGACTAGATTTTACTACGAGCAGTACTTC. The chain has TRBV21-1 and TRBJ2-7; TRBD2, the D gene given by the table, was not confirmed from the DNA. TRBV21-1 is labeled a pseudogene. This CDR3 spans 16 amino acids.